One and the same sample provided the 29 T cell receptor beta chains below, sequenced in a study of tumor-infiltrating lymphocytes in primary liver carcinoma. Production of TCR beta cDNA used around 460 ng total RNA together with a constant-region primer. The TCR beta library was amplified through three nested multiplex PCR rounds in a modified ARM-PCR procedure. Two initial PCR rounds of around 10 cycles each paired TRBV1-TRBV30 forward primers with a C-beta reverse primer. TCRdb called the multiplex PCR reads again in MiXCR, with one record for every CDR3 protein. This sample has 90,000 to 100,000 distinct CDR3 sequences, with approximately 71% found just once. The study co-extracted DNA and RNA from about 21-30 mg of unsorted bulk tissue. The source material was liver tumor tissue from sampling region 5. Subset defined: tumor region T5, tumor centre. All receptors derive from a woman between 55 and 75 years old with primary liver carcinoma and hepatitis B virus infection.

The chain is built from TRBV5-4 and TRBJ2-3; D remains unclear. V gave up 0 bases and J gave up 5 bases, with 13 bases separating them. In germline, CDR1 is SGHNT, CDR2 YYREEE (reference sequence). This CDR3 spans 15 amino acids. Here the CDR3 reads CASSLDGKSRDTQYF. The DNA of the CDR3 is TGTGCCAGCAGCTTGGACGGTAAATCCAGAGATACGCAGTATTTT.

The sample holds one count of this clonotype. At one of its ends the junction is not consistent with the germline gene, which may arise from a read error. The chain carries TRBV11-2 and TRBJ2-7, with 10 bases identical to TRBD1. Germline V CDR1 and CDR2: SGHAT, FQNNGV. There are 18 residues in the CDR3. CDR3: CASSWGQGLARLYNEEYF. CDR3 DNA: TGTGCCAGTAGCTGGGGACAGGGGTTGGCTAGACTTTATAACGAGGAGTACTTC.

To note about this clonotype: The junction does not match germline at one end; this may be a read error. The CDR3, as DNA: TGCGTCAGCAGCCCCGGAAGTCTAGCGGGACTCTACAGTGAGCGGGTCTTC. This codes for CVSSPGSLAGLYSERVF. V gene TRBV5-1 combines with J gene TRBJ2-1; the match to TRBD2 covers 9 bases. The CDR3 runs to 17 residues. CDR1 is SGHRS and CDR2 is YFSETQ in the germline V gene.

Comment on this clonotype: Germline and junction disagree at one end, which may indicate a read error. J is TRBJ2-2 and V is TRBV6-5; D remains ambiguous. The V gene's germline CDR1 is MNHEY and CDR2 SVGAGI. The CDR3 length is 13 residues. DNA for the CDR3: TGTGCCAGCACTTACACGATCACCGGGGAGCTGTTTTTT. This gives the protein CASTYTITGELFF.

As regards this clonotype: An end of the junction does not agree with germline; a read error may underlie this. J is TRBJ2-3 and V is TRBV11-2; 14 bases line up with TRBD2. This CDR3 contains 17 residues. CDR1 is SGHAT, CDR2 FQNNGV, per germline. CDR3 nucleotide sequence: TGTGCCGGCACCTCCCTGGGGACTAGCGGGAGCACAGATACACAGTATTTT. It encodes CAGTSLGTSGSTDTQYF.

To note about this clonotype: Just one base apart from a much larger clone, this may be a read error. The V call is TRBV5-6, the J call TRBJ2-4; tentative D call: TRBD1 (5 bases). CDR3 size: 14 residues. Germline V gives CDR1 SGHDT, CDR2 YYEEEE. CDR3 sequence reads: CASSLNTAWGIHYF. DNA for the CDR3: TGTGCCAGCAGCTTGAATACAGCATGGGGCATTCACTACTTC.

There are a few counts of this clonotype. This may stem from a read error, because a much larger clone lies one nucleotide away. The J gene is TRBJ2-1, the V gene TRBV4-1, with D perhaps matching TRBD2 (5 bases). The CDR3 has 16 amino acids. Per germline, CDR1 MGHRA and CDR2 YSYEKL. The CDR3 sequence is CASSQDAGLLGNERFF. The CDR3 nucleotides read TGCGCCAGCAGCCAAGATGCCGGACTTTTAGGCAATGAGCGGTTCTTC.

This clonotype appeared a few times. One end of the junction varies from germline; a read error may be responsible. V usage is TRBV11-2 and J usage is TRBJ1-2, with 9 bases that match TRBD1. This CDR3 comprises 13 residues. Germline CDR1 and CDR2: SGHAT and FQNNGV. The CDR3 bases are TGTACCAGCAGCTTAGACAGGGGGGATGGCTACACCTTC. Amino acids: CTSSLDRGDGYTF.

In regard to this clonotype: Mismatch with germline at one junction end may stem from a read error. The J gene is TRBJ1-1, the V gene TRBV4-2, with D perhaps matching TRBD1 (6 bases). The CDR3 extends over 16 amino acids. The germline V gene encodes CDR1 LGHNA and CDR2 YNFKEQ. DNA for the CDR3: TGTGTCAGCAGCCCATTGGAAGGTCGGGGGGGCGCTGAAGCTTTCTTT. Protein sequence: CVSSPLEGRGGAEAFF.

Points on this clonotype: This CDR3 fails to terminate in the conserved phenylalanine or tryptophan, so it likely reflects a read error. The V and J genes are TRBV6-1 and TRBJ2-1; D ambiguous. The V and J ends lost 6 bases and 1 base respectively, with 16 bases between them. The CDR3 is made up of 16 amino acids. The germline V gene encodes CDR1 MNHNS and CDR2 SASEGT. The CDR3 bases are TGTGCCAGCAGGCCTGGATACTGCCCTTCCTACAATGAGCAGTTCCTC. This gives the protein CASRPGYCPSYNEQFL.

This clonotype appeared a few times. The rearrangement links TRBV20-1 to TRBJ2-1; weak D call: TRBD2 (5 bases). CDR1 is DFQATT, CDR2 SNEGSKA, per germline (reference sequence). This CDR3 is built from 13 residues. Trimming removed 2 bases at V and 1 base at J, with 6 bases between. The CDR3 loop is CSARRTSYNEQFF. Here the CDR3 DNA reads TGCAGTGCTAGAAGGACTTCCTACAATGAGCAGTTCTTC.

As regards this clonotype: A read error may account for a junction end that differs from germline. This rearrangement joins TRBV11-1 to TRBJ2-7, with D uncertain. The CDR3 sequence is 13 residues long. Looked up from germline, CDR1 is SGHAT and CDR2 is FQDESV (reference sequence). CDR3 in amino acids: CASSLPENYDQYF. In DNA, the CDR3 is TGTGCTAGCAGCTTACCGGAAAACTACGATCAGTACTTC.

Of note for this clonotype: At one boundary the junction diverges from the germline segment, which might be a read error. The CDR3 nucleotides read TGCGCCAGCAGCTTAGGCTGGGGGTTAGATACGCAGTATTTT. Protein product: CASSLGWGLDTQYF. The rearrangement joins TRBV11-1 to TRBJ2-3; D tentatively reads TRBD1 or TRBD2 (5 bases each). CDR3 length: 14 residues. Germline V gene data show CDR1 as SGHAT and CDR2 as FQDESV (reference sequence).

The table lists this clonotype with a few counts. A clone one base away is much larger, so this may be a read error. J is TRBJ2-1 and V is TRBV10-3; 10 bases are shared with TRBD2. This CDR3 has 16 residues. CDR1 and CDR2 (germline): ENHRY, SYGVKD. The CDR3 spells CTISESMKGLANEQFF. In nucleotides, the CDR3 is TGTACCATCAGTGAGTCAATGAAGGGACTAGCGAATGAGCAGTTCTTC.

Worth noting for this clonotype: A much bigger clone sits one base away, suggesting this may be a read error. CDR3 protein: CASREAGTGIYEQYV. CDR3 nucleotides: TGTGCCAGCAGGGAAGCCGGGACAGGGATCTACGAGCAGTACGTC. The V call is TRBV28, the J call TRBJ2-7; TRBD1 matches 9 bases. Trimming cost V 6 bases and J 3 bases; bases outside gene matches: 9. This CDR3 region has 15 residues. Germline V gene sequence: CDR1 MDHEN, CDR2 SYDVKM.

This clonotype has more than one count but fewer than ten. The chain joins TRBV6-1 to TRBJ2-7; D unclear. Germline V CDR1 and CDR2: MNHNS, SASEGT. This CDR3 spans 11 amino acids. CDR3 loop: CATQQTYEQYF. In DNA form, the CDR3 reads TGTGCTACCCAGCAGACCTACGAGCAGTACTTC.

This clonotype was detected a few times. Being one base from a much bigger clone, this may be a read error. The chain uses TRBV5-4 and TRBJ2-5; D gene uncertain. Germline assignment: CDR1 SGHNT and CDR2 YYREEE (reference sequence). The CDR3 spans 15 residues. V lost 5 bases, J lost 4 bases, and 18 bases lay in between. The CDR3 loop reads CASRAMGFKGETQYF. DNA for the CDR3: TGTGCCAGCAGAGCAATGGGTTTTAAGGGAGAGACCCAGTACTTC.

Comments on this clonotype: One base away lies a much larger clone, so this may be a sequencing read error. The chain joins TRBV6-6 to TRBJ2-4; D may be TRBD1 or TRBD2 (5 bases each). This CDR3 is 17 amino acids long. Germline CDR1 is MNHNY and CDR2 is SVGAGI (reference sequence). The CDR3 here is CASSYDWGSEAKKIQYF. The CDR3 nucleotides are TGTGCCAGCAGTTACGATTGGGGGTCGGAAGCCAAAAAGATTCAGTACTTC.

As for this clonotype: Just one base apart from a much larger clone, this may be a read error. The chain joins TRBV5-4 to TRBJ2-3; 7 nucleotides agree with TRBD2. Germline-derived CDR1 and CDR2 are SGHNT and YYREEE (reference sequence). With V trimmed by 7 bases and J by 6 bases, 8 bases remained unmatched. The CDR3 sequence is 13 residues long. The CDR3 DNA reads TGTGCCAGCTGGTGGTTCGGGGGGGATACGCAGTATTTT. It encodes CASWWFGGDTQYF.

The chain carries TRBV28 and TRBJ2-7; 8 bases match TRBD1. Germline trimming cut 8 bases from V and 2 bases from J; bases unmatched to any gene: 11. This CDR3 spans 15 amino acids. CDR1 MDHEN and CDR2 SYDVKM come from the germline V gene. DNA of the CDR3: TGTGCCAGCCGAAAACGGGGGACAGGCACCTACGAGCAGTACTTC. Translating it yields CASRKRGTGTYEQYF.

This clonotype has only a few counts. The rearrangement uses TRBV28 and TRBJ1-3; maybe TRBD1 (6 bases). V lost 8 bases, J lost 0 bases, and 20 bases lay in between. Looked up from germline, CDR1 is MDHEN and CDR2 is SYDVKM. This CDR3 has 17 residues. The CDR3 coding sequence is TGTGCCAGCCATATTGGCCGAGACAGGCTCTCTGGAAACACCATATATTTT. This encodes CASHIGRDRLSGNTIYF.

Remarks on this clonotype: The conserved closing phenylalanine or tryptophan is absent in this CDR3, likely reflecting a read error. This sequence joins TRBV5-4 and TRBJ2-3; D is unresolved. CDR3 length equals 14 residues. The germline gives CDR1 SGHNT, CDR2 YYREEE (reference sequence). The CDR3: CASSLKDGTDTQYY. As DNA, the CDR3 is TGCGCCAGCAGCTTAAAAGACGGCACAGATACGCAGTATTAT.

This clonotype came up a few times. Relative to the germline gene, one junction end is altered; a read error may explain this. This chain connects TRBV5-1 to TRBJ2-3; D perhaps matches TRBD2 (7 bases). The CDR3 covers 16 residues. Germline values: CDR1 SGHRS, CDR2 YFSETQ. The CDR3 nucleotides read TGCGCCAGCAGCTTATCTGGACAGACTAGCATAGATACGCAGTATTTT. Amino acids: CASSLSGQTSIDTQYF.

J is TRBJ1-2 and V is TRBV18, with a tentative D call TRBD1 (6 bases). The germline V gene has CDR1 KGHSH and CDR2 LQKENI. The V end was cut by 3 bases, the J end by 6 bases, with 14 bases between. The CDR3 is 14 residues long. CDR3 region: CASSPLLDSHGYTF. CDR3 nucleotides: TGTGCCAGCTCACCCCTCCTGGACAGTCATGGCTACACCTTC.

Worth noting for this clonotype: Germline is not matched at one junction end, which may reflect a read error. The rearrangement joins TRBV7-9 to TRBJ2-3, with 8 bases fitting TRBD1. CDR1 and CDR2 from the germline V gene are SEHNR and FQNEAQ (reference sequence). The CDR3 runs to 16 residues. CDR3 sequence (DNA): TGTACCAGCTCCTTCTGGGGACTTACAGGGGGAGATACGCAGTATTTT. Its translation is CTSSFWGLTGGDTQYF.

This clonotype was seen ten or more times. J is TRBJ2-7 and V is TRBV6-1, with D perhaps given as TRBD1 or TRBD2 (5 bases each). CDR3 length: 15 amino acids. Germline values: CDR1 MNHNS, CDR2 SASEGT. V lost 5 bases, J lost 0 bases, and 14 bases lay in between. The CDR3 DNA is TGTGCCAGCAGTTTAGAAGGGACGGGCTCCTACGAGCAGTACTTC. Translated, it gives CASSLEGTGSYEQYF.

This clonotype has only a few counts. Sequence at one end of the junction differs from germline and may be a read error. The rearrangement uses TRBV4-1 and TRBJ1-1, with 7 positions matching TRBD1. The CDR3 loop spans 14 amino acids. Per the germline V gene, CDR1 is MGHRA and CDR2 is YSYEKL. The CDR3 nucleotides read TGCGCCAGCAGTCCGCGACAGGGAGGCACTGAAGCTTCCTTT. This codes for CASSPRQGGTEASF.

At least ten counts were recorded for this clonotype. As DNA, the CDR3 is TGTGCCAGCGGTAATTGGGACTATGGCTACACCTTC. Amino acids: CASGNWDYGYTF. The rearrangement links TRBV12-3 or TRBV12-4 to TRBJ1-2; the D is unclear. V was pared by 8 bases and J by 3 bases, with 10 bases between. The CDR3 is 12 amino acids.

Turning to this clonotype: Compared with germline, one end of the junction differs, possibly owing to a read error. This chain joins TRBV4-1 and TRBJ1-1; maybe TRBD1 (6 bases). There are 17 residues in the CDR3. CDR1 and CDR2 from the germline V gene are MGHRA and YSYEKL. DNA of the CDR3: TGCGCTAGCAGCCAAGATGGGTCGGGGGCACGGAACACTGAAGCTTTCTTT. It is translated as CASSQDGSGARNTEAFF.